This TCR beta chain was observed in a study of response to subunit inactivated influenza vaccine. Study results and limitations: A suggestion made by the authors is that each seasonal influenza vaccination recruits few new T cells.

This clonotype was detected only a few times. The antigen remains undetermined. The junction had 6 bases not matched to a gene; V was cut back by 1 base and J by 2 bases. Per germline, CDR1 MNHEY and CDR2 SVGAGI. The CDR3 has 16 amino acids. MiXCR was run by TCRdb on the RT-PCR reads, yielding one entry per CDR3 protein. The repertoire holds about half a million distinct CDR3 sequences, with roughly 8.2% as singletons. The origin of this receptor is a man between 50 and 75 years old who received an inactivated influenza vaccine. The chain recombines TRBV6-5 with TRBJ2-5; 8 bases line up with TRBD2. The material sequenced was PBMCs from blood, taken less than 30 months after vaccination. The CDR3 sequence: CASSYYYIAGQETQYF. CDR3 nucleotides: TGTGCCAGCAGTTACTATTATATAGCGGGACAAGAGACCCAGTACTTC.